A single sample gave rise to the 27 T cell receptor beta chains below, sequenced in a study of neurological immune-mediated disorders (dated by TCRdb to the late 2010s). Libraries came from 5' RACE. The sequencer was an Illumina HiSeq 2500. TCRdb ran its own pipeline on the public reads, namely fastp trimming at Q25 and MiXCR clone calling, and kept in-frame beta chains. CDR3 protein sequences are deduplicated, and each keeps its most common genes and DNA. Across this sample there are about 92,000 distinct CDR3 sequences, with around 3.4% seen only once. Together, the top ten hold less than 3.5% of the sample. Sequencing input: PBMCs. The receptors originated from a woman in her fifties or sixties with multiple sclerosis.

This clonotype appeared many times. The chain has TRBV11-2 and TRBJ1-3; 8 nucleotides line up with TRBD1. Germline V gene sequence: CDR1 SGHAT, CDR2 FQNNGV. The CDR3 loop spans 14 amino acids. The V gene end was trimmed by 5 bases and the J gene end by 8 bases; junction bases not matched to a gene: 8. The CDR3, as DNA: TGTGCCAGCAGCACTCGACAGGGGAGTGACACCATATATTTT. Its protein is CASSTRQGSDTIYF.

This clonotype was seen at least ten times. This chain connects TRBV7-2 to TRBJ2-3; 8 positions match TRBD2. CDR3 length: 17 residues. Germline values: CDR1 SGHTA, CDR2 FQGNSA. Trimming took 6 bases from V and 2 from J; bases not matched to a gene: 13. The CDR3 sequence is CASRKRTSGTSTDTQYF. The CDR3 DNA reads TGTGCCAGCAGGAAGAGAACTAGCGGCACCTCCACAGATACGCAGTATTTT.

This clonotype was seen repeatedly, ten times or more. The chain uses TRBV20-1 and TRBJ1-2; D ambiguous. Germline-derived CDR1 and CDR2 are DFQATT and SNEGSKA (reference sequence). Deletions cut 0 bases from V and 8 bases from J, with 13 bases between. This CDR3 region has 13 residues. CDR3 sequence: CSARDYPRVGYTF. The CDR3 DNA is TGCAGTGCTAGAGATTACCCCCGGGTGGGCTACACCTTC.

This clonotype has at least ten counts. The chain carries TRBV2 and TRBJ2-1, with 7 bases fitting TRBD2. V was clipped by 7 bases and J by 5 bases; unmatched bases: 5. There are 13 residues in the CDR3. CDR1 and CDR2 (germline): SNHLY, FYNNEI. Here the CDR3 reads CASKTSRNNEQFF. CDR3 sequence (DNA): TGTGCCAGCAAGACTAGCAGAAACAATGAGCAGTTCTTC. Filled out from reference TRBV2 and TRBJ2-1, the complete variable domain reads EPEVTQTPSHQVTQMGQEVILRCVPISNHLYFYWYRQILGQKVEFLVSFYNNEISEKSEIFDDQFSVERPDGSNFTLKIRSTKLEDSAMYFCASKTSRNNEQFFGPGTRLTVL.

This clonotype was seen at least ten times. The V call is TRBV5-1, the J call TRBJ2-7, with D uncertain. The CDR3 has 15 amino acids. Germline V lookup: CDR1 SGHRS, CDR2 YFSETQ. V shed 2 bases and J shed 0 bases, with 12 bases lying between them. In DNA, the CDR3 is TGCGCCAGCAGCTTCGAACCCGCAGGCTCCTACGAGCAGTACTTC. This translates into CASSFEPAGSYEQYF.

This clonotype was recorded at least ten times. This rearrangement joins TRBV5-1 to TRBJ2-2; 8 bases match TRBD2. From germline, CDR1 is SGHRS and CDR2 YFSETQ. The CDR3 length is 15 residues. With 4 bases clipped from V and 2 bases from J, the junction kept 4 bases outside the gene matches. Here the CDR3 reads CASSPGLANTGELFF. The CDR3 nucleotides are TGCGCCAGCAGCCCCGGACTAGCCAACACCGGGGAGCTGTTTTTT.

The sample holds many counts of this clonotype. V and J are TRBV7-6 and TRBJ2-3, with a possible D match to TRBD2 (7 bases). CDR1 is SGHVS, CDR2 FNYEAQ, per germline. Trimming cost V 2 bases and J 5 bases, with 14 bases left between them. The CDR3 totals 15 residues. CDR3 in amino acids: CASSLWGGAKDTQYF. The CDR3 DNA sequence: TGTGCCAGCAGCTTATGGGGGGGGGCTAAAGATACGCAGTATTTT. Full variable domain (remainder filled in from reference TRBV7-6 and TRBJ2-3): GAGVSQSPRYKVTKRGQDVALRCDPISGHVSLYWYRQALGQGPEFLTYFNYEAQQDKSGLPNDRFSAERPEGSISTLTIQRTEQRDSAMYRCASSLWGGAKDTQYFGPGTRLTVL.

This clonotype was recorded many times. V is TRBV20-1 and J is TRBJ2-3, with TRBD2 as a possible D gene (5 bases). Germline V CDR1 and CDR2: DFQATT, SNEGSKA (reference sequence). This CDR3 has 13 residues. V was pared by 6 bases and J by 2 bases, with 12 bases between. The CDR3 DNA follows: TGCAGTGCACGAGCGGATTACACAGATACGCAGTATTTT. This translates into CSARADYTDTQYF.

This clonotype was counted many times. The chain uses TRBV20-1 and TRBJ2-2; D remains unclear. Germline values: CDR1 DFQATT, CDR2 SNEGSKA (reference sequence). The length of the CDR3 is 13 residues. The V gene lost 3 bases and the J gene lost 4 bases, with 9 bases spanning the gap. CDR3 DNA sequence: TGCAGTGCTAGTACTGGTTTCACCGGGGAGCTGTTTTTT. It codes for CSASTGFTGELFF.

In this sample, this clonotype turned up many times. In DNA form, the CDR3 reads TGTGCCAGCAATAGGTACTGGATGAACACTGAAGCTTTCTTT. As protein: CASNRYWMNTEAFF. The chain links TRBV6-1 to TRBJ1-1; no clear D gene. In germline, CDR1 is MNHNS, CDR2 SASEGT. The CDR3 sequence is 14 residues long. Trimming removed 7 bases from V and 0 bases from J, with 12 bases in between.

This clonotype occurred many times. The chain couples TRBV9 to TRBJ2-3; the D is unclear. The CDR3 totals 16 residues. V shed 2 bases and J shed 1 base, with 14 bases lying between them. The V gene's germline CDR1 is SGDLS and CDR2 YYNGEE. CDR3 amino acids: CASSVTTDTRTDTQYF. In DNA form, the CDR3 reads TGTGCCAGCAGCGTGACAACAGATACCCGCACAGATACGCAGTATTTT.

The table lists this clonotype with many counts. The rearrangement uses TRBV12-3 or TRBV12-4 and TRBJ2-7, with D perhaps given as TRBD1 or TRBD2 (5 bases each). Trimming removed 0 bases at V and 4 bases at J, with 7 bases between. The CDR3 runs to 13 residues. CDR3 DNA: TGTGCCAGCAGTTTAGCGGGGGTATACGAGCAGTACTTC. Translated: CASSLAGVYEQYF.

The sample holds many counts of this clonotype. This chain uses TRBV5-1 with TRBJ2-5, with TRBD2 matching 10 bases. The CDR3 covers 16 residues. CDR1 SGHRS and CDR2 YFSETQ come from the germline V gene. The V segment lost 6 bases and the J segment 5 bases; nucleotides outside the gene matches: 13. CDR3 protein: CASTRDQAGGPETQYF. As DNA, the CDR3 is TGCGCCAGCACCCGAGACCAAGCGGGGGGGCCGGAGACCCAGTACTTC.

This clonotype has ten or more counts. The chain joins TRBV5-5 to TRBJ1-6; D unclear. Germline CDR1 and CDR2: SGHKS and YYEKEE (reference sequence). CDR3 length equals 15 residues. Trimming pared 5 bases from V and 8 bases from J, leaving 17 bases between. The CDR3 DNA is TGTGCCAGCAGATACCGGTTCCAAAATGATTCACCCCTCCACTTT. This translates into CASRYRFQNDSPLHF.

This clonotype appeared many times. The chain employs TRBV3-1 and TRBJ2-1; 10 bases match TRBD1. Germline V gene lookup returns CDR1 LGHDT and CDR2 YNNKEL (reference sequence). V gave up 1 base and J gave up 6 bases; unmatched junction bases: 0. CDR3 length: 14 amino acids. In DNA form, the CDR3 reads TGTGCCAGCAGCCAAGGGACAGGGGGCAATGAGCAGTTCTTC. Protein sequence: CASSQGTGGNEQFF.

This chain's CDR3 is CASSPRIAPNEQFF. The CDR3 coding sequence is TGTGCCAGCAGCCCACGAATAGCCCCAAATGAGCAGTTCTTC. V usage is TRBV9 and J usage is TRBJ2-1; no definite D call. This CDR3 region has 14 residues. Germline V gene sequence: CDR1 SGDLS, CDR2 YYNGEE. Trimming took 4 bases from V and 7 from J, leaving 15 bases between them.

This clonotype was picked up many times. The V and J genes are TRBV12-3 or TRBV12-4 and TRBJ1-6; possible D gene TRBD1, 6 bases. Trimming left V 6 bases short and J 11 bases short, with 23 bases between. The CDR3 loop spans 16 amino acids. DNA for the CDR3: TGTGCCAGCAGGGGCGGGGGGGGCGCGAACACGGCACCCCTCCACTTT. Translating gives CASRGGGGANTAPLHF.

This clonotype occurred many times. The V gene is TRBV5-5, the J gene TRBJ1-3; 9 positions match TRBD1. Looked up from germline, CDR1 is SGHKS and CDR2 is YYEKEE (reference sequence). Trimming removed 4 bases from V and 8 bases from J; junction bases left unmatched: 7. The CDR3 totals 14 residues. This CDR3 is CASSRRTGADTIYF. CDR3 bases: TGTGCCAGCAGCCGGCGGACAGGGGCGGACACCATATATTTT.

This clonotype was seen a few times. The rearrangement uses TRBV5-1 and TRBJ1-3, with TRBD1 matching over 9 bases. There are 14 residues in the CDR3. Per germline, CDR1 SGHRS and CDR2 YFSETQ. Trimming removed 2 bases from V and 5 bases from J; junction bases left unmatched: 2. The CDR3 region has the DNA TGCGCCAGCAGCTTTACAGGGGGCCGAAACACCATATATTTT. Protein sequence: CASSFTGGRNTIYF.

This clonotype has at least ten counts. The chain uses TRBV5-1 and TRBJ1-5, with D hard to call. This CDR3 contains 15 residues. Germline V gene data show CDR1 as SGHRS and CDR2 as YFSETQ. V shed 1 base and J shed 6 bases, with 14 bases lying between them. This chain's CDR3 is CASSLIGMVGQPQHF. CDR3 DNA: TGCGCCAGCAGCTTGATCGGCATGGTTGGTCAGCCCCAGCATTTT. The full variable domain, in which reference TRBV5-1 and TRBJ1-5 provide the parts outside the CDR3, is KAGVTQTPRYLIKTRGQQVTLSCSPISGHRSVSWYQQTPGQGLQFLFEYFSETQRNKGNFPGRFSGRQFSNSRSEMNVSTLELGDSALYLCASSLIGMVGQPQHFGDGTRLSIL.

This clonotype was counted many times. The rearrangement joins TRBV12-3 or TRBV12-4 to TRBJ2-3, with 8 positions matching TRBD2. Unmatched junction bases numbered 6, after V lost 4 bases and J lost 6 bases. CDR3 length: 14 residues. The chain's CDR3 is CASSSGGPWDTQYF. The DNA for the CDR3 is TGTGCCAGCAGTTCGGGGGGGCCTTGGGATACGCAGTATTTT.

This clonotype showed up many times. This chain connects TRBV7-9 to TRBJ2-7; D is unresolved. Germline V gene lookup returns CDR1 SEHNR and CDR2 FQNEAQ (reference sequence). The V end was cut by 2 bases, the J end by 7 bases, with 18 bases between. The CDR3 totals 15 residues. CDR3 coding DNA: TGTGCCAGCAGCTTACTCCGGGCCGGCAGAAGGGAGCAGTACTTC. This encodes CASSLLRAGRREQYF.

This clonotype was recorded at least ten times. V gene TRBV12-3 or TRBV12-4 combines with J gene TRBJ1-2; D gene unclear. The germline V and J ends were trimmed by 1 base and 1 base, with 4 bases remaining between them. The CDR3 has 13 residues. The CDR3 nucleotides are TGTGCCAGCAGTTTAGTGATTAACTATGGCTACACCTTC. This encodes CASSLVINYGYTF.

This clonotype was seen only a few times. Possible read error: a much larger clone is one base away. This chain links TRBV5-6 with TRBJ2-3; 8 positions match TRBD2. J lost 4 bases, V lost 2 bases, and 12 bases had no gene match. The length of the CDR3 is 17 residues. Germline V lookup: CDR1 SGHDT, CDR2 YYEEEE. The DNA of the CDR3 is TGTGCCAGCAGCTTCCTCCCCGGGCGGGGGGACTCAGATACGCAGTATTTT. It translates to CASSFLPGRGDSDTQYF.

Of note for this clonotype: This may come from a read error, since a much larger clone is one base off. The chain carries TRBV27 and TRBJ2-1; no firm D call. This CDR3 is built from 14 residues. With 1 base removed from V and 3 bases from J, the gap between germline ends came to 7 bases. CDR1 and CDR2 (germline): MNHEY, SMNVEV (reference sequence). CDR3 sequence: CASSLWKGYNEQFF. The CDR3 nucleotides read TGTGCCAGCAGTTTATGGAAGGGCTACAATGAGCAGTTCTTC.

This clonotype was seen at least ten times. The rearrangement joins TRBV21-1 to TRBJ1-5; whether TRBD1, the table's D call, matches the DNA was not checked. TRBV21-1 is listed as a pseudogene. This CDR3 contains 18 residues. CDR3: CASSTRQDLKDSNQPQHF. CDR3 DNA sequence: TGTGCCAGCAGCACCAGACAGGACCTTAAGGATAGCAATCAGCCCCAGCATTTT.

This clonotype has just a few counts. For the CDR3, the DNA is TGTGCCAGCAGTGATTTATCTCTGTACAGGGTTACCTACAATGAGCAGTTCTTC. Amino acids: CASSDLSLYRVTYNEQFF. V is TRBV2 and J is TRBJ2-1; maybe TRBD1 (6 bases). This CDR3 spans 18 amino acids. Germline V CDR1 and CDR2: SNHLY, FYNNEI. The V end lost 3 bases, the J end lost 2 bases, and 20 bases lay between the germline ends.